These 11 T cell receptor beta chains originate from one sample sequenced in a study of cytomegalovirus exposure and HLA in healthy donors. PCR was performed using 60 Vbeta and 13 Jbeta primers. The table came from immunoSEQ multiplex PCR; TCRdb's copy has only in-frame clones and leaves some out. Counted here are around 120,000 clones, over 70% occurring once; the ten biggest clones make up roughly 1.9%. The sequenced material came from PBMCs. The receptor set was obtained from a woman aged 40 to 50 in good health and CMV-seronegative.

The gene calls are TRBV4-2 and TRBJ2-1; the D gene is possibly TRBD2 (6 bases). CDR3 length: 16 residues. The V and J ends lost 0 bases and 6 bases respectively, with 15 bases between them. Per germline, CDR1 LGHNA and CDR2 YNFKEQ. The CDR3 DNA follows: TGTGCCAGCAGCCAAGATCTAGCGACGGTCGGCAATGAGCAGTTCTTC. Translated, it gives CASSQDLATVGNEQFF.

This clone showed up just once. This chain joins TRBV9 and TRBJ2-6, with TRBD1 matching over 9 bases. The CDR3 is 14 amino acids. Germline V gene data show CDR1 as SGDLS and CDR2 as YYNGEE. Trimming at V came to 5 bases and at J to 10 bases, leaving 7 bases not matched to a gene. CDR3 sequence (DNA): TGTGCCAGCAGTAAGAGACAGGGGGAGAACGTCCTGACTTTC. It is translated as CASSKRQGENVLTF.

This clone has a single count. The rearrangement joins TRBV28 to TRBJ2-1, with 8 bases fitting TRBD2. V lost 5 bases and J lost 9; bases outside the gene matches: 12. Germline CDR1 reads MDHEN; CDR2 reads SYDVKM. The CDR3 totals 15 residues. CDR3 in amino acids: CASSKGTGGGFEQFF. The CDR3 coding sequence is TGTGCCAGCAGTAAGGGAACGGGAGGGGGGTTTGAGCAGTTCTTC.

The chain recombines TRBV10-3 with TRBJ1-5; tentatively, D is TRBD1 (5 bases). The CDR3 sequence is 16 residues long. Per germline, CDR1 ENHRY and CDR2 SYGVKD. V lost 0 bases and J lost 7, with 16 bases in between. CDR3 sequence reads: CAISESGTGGIQPQHF. The CDR3 DNA follows: TGTGCCATCAGTGAGTCGGGGACCGGAGGGATACAGCCCCAGCATTTT.

The V and J genes are TRBV5-1 and TRBJ1-5; 7 nucleotides match TRBD1. This CDR3 comprises 16 residues. With 0 bases clipped from V and 5 bases from J, the junction kept 8 bases outside the gene matches. CDR1 SGHRS and CDR2 YFSETQ come from the germline V gene. The CDR3 nucleotides are TGCGCCAGCAGCTTGGACCCAACAGGGGACCATCAGCCCCAGCATTTT. It specifies CASSLDPTGDHQPQHF. Using reference TRBV5-1 and TRBJ1-5 for the parts outside the CDR3, the full variable domain is KAGVTQTPRYLIKTRGQQVTLSCSPISGHRSVSWYQQTPGQGLQFLFEYFSETQRNKGNFPGRFSGRQFSNSRSEMNVSTLELGDSALYLCASSLDPTGDHQPQHFGDGTRLSIL.

The DNA for the CDR3 is TGTGCCAGTAGTATCATGGACAGCTCTGGAAACACCATATATTTT. Its protein is CASSIMDSSGNTIYF. The chain joins TRBV19 to TRBJ1-3, with D perhaps matching TRBD1 (6 bases). In germline, CDR1 is LNHDA, CDR2 SQIVND (reference sequence). The CDR3 loop spans 15 amino acids. With 3 bases removed from V and 0 bases from J, the gap between germline ends came to 9 bases. Filled out from reference TRBV19 and TRBJ1-3, the complete variable domain reads DGGITQSPKYLFRKEGQNVTLSCEQNLNHDAMYWYRQDPGQGLRLIYYSQIVNDFQKGDIAEGYSVSREKKESFPLTVTSAQKNPTAFYLCASSIMDSSGNTIYFGEGSWLTVV.

The V gene is TRBV27, the J gene TRBJ1-4, with a weak D call TRBD1 (6 bases). This CDR3 comprises 13 residues. Germline V gene sequence: CDR1 MNHEY, CDR2 SMNVEV (reference sequence). The ends were cut back, 11 bases at V and 8 bases at J, with 18 bases in the middle. The CDR3 sequence is CASGGRLGEKLFF. As DNA, the CDR3 is TGTGCCTCGGGGGGGCGCCTAGGCGAAAAACTGTTTTTT.

The chain couples TRBV7-8 to TRBJ1-2, with 7 bases lining up with TRBD1. CDR1 SGHVS and CDR2 FQNEAQ come from the germline V gene. The J segment lost 8 bases and the V segment lost 1 base, leaving 4 bases of the junction unmatched. CDR3 length: 13 residues. For the CDR3, the DNA is TGTGCCAGCAGCTTAGGACAGGGTCGGGGCTACACCTTC. Protein sequence: CASSLGQGRGYTF.

Only a few counts were recorded for this clone. The CDR3 DNA reads TGTGCCAGCAGCATTACAGGGGGCACTGAAGCTTTCTTT. It encodes CASSITGGTEAFF. The rearrangement uses TRBV5-4 and TRBJ1-1; 8 nucleotides align to TRBD1. The CDR3 is made up of 13 amino acids. CDR1 and CDR2 from the germline V gene are SGHNT and YYREEE (reference sequence). J lost 4 bases, V lost 4 bases, and 3 bases had no gene match.

V usage is TRBV6-5 and J usage is TRBJ2-2, with 8 bases lining up with TRBD2. J was trimmed by 1 base and V by 4 bases; bases with no gene match: 2. The CDR3 totals 15 residues. Per germline, CDR1 MNHEY and CDR2 SVGAGI. The CDR3 protein is CASSSTSGNTGELFF. CDR3 DNA: TGTGCCAGCAGTTCCACTAGCGGGAACACCGGGGAGCTGTTTTTT.

The J gene is TRBJ1-1, the V gene TRBV11-2; 7 bases fit TRBD1. There are 17 residues in the CDR3. V shed 1 base and J 0 bases; nucleotides not matched to a gene: 8. CDR1 and CDR2 from the germline V gene are SGHAT and FQNNGV. The DNA for the CDR3 is TGTGCCAGCAGCTTAGGTTGGGCGGGACAGTTGAACACTGAAGCTTTCTTT. Its protein is CASSLGWAGQLNTEAFF.